Shown below are 23 T cell receptor beta chains from a single sample sequenced in a study of T-cell memory formation after mild COVID-19. MiXCR, run by TCRdb on the 5' RACE reads, gives a single entry per CDR3 protein. The sample has around 300,000 distinct CDR3 sequences, around 13% seen once; the top ten hold around 21%. The sample was PBMCs or a T cell subset sorted from them (not recorded which). The origin of the receptors is a man aged 18-30 years who had mild COVID-19 (a few samples of this study predate the infection). Cell type and time point are not known.

V gene TRBV11-2 combines with J gene TRBJ2-5; D not resolved. Per germline, CDR1 SGHAT and CDR2 FQNNGV. The V and J ends lost 0 bases and 1 base respectively, with 9 bases between them. CDR3 length: 15 residues. CDR3 sequence reads: CASSLDRAVQETQYF. CDR3 nucleotide sequence: TGTGCCAGCAGCTTAGATCGGGCGGTCCAAGAGACCCAGTACTTC.

The table lists this clonotype with many counts. The chain couples TRBV20-1 to TRBJ2-1; D might be TRBD2 (7 bases). Germline V gives CDR1 DFQATT, CDR2 SNEGSKA (reference sequence). CDR3 length: 16 residues. The germline V and J ends were trimmed by 0 bases and 3 bases, with 15 bases remaining between them. The CDR3 DNA follows: TGCAGTGCTAGAGATCCCGCGGGGGCGGTCTACAATGAGCAGTTCTTC. Protein sequence: CSARDPAGAVYNEQFF.

The rearrangement uses TRBV5-1 and TRBJ2-4, with D possibly matching TRBD2 (5 bases). The CDR3 contains 18 residues. The germline V and J ends were trimmed by 0 bases and 1 base, with 17 bases remaining between them. Germline V gene data show CDR1 as SGHRS and CDR2 as YFSETQ. Here the CDR3 reads CASSLGRRSGEAKNIQYF. CDR3 nucleotide sequence: TGCGCCAGCAGCTTGGGCCGGAGGTCGGGTGAGGCCAAAAACATTCAGTACTTC. Full variable domain (rest looked up from reference TRBV5-1 and TRBJ2-4): KAGVTQTPRYLIKTRGQQVTLSCSPISGHRSVSWYQQTPGQGLQFLFEYFSETQRNKGNFPGRFSGRQFSNSRSEMNVSTLELGDSALYLCASSLGRRSGEAKNIQYFGAGTRLSVL.

This clonotype was counted a few times. The rearrangement uses TRBV6-6 and TRBJ1-5; D is undetermined. Germline lookup yields CDR1 MNHNY and CDR2 SVGAGI (reference sequence). Trimming took 6 bases from V and 4 from J, leaving 13 bases between them. The CDR3 loop spans 14 amino acids. The CDR3 sequence is CASSETYKNQPQHF. Written as DNA, the CDR3 is TGTGCCAGCAGCGAAACCTACAAAAATCAGCCCCAGCATTTT.

This clonotype was detected many times. This chain uses TRBV12-3 or TRBV12-4 with TRBJ2-6, with D perhaps TRBD1 or TRBD2 (6 bases each). V lost 2 bases to trimming and J lost 3 bases, with 17 bases between them. The CDR3 length is 18 residues. CDR3 loop: CASSLPRRGLYGANVLTF. CDR3 bases: TGTGCCAGCAGTTTACCCCGCAGGGGACTGTATGGGGCCAACGTCCTGACTTTC.

V is TRBV18 and J is TRBJ1-5, with a tentative D call TRBD1 (5 bases). Germline CDR1 is KGHSH and CDR2 is LQKENI. The V and J ends lost 6 bases and 5 bases respectively, with 14 bases between them. The CDR3 sequence is 14 residues long. CDR3 in amino acids: CASSTEQEYQPQHF. CDR3 DNA: TGTGCCAGCTCCACGGAACAGGAGTATCAGCCCCAGCATTTT.

This chain connects TRBV28 to TRBJ2-2; D is perhaps TRBD1 (6 bases). V was clipped by 2 bases and J by 6 bases, with 13 bases between them. The CDR3 extends over 15 amino acids. The V gene's germline CDR1 is MDHEN and CDR2 SYDVKM. The CDR3, as DNA: TGTGCCAGCAGTTTAGGGGGACACGCCGCCGGGGAGCTGTTTTTT. Translation: CASSLGGHAAGELFF.

There are a few counts of this clonotype. The genes are TRBV6-2 or TRBV6-3 and TRBJ1-5; weak D call: TRBD1 (6 bases). The V and J ends lost 6 bases and 5 bases respectively, with 20 bases between them. Germline CDR1 reads MNHEY; CDR2 reads SVGEGT. The CDR3 runs to 16 residues. The CDR3 nucleotides read TGTGCCAGCAGCCCGACCCAGGGGCCCCCGTATCAGCCCCAGCATTTT. This translates into CASSPTQGPPYQPQHF.

This clonotype was seen more than once but under ten times. The chain employs TRBV5-1 and TRBJ2-3; D not certain. Trimming shortened V by 5 bases and J by 1 base, and 17 bases separated the two germline ends. This CDR3 contains 16 residues. Germline V gene sequence: CDR1 SGHRS, CDR2 YFSETQ. CDR3 in amino acids: CASSQGRAVGTDTQYF. DNA of the CDR3: TGCGCCAGCAGTCAAGGTCGGGCGGTTGGCACAGATACGCAGTATTTT.

This chain links TRBV7-2 with TRBJ2-4, with D uncertain. V lost 3 bases, J lost 1 base, and 7 bases lay in between. The germline gives CDR1 SGHTA, CDR2 FQGNSA. This CDR3 spans 14 amino acids. The DNA of the CDR3 is TGTGCCAGCAGCTTCCGGCGGGCCAAAAACATTCAGTACTTC. Protein: CASSFRRAKNIQYF.

The table lists this clonotype with a few counts. The chain links TRBV7-2 to TRBJ2-1; either TRBD1 or TRBD2 may fit D (6 bases each). The CDR3 extends over 13 amino acids. Trimming cost V 5 bases and J 10 bases, with 15 bases left between them. Germline CDR1 is SGHTA and CDR2 is FQGNSA. The CDR3 sequence is CASSPTGAGEQFF. CDR3 nucleotide sequence: TGTGCCAGCAGCCCAACGGGGGCGGGAGAGCAGTTCTTC.

This clonotype has only a few counts. The chain couples TRBV5-1 to TRBJ2-1; D may be TRBD2 (6 bases). Germline-derived CDR1 and CDR2 are SGHRS and YFSETQ. The CDR3 loop spans 13 amino acids. The V gene lost 1 base and the J gene lost 6 bases, with 8 bases spanning the gap. CDR3 loop: CASSLWRGNEQFF. In DNA form, the CDR3 reads TGCGCCAGCAGCTTGTGGCGGGGCAATGAGCAGTTCTTC.

This clonotype was counted a few times. This chain uses TRBV10-1 with TRBJ2-6; D gene uncertain. V dropped 0 bases and J dropped 2 bases, with 8 bases sitting between them. The CDR3 sequence is 16 residues long. The germline V gene has CDR1 WNHNN and CDR2 SYGVQD (reference sequence). CDR3 amino acids: CASSESTGAGANVLTF. The CDR3 region has the DNA TGCGCCAGCAGTGAGTCGACGGGTGCTGGGGCCAACGTCCTGACTTTC.

V and J are TRBV6-5 and TRBJ2-1, with a tentative D call TRBD2 (6 bases). Trimming left V 6 bases short and J 3 bases short, with 9 bases between. The CDR3 sequence is 13 residues long. Germline V gene sequence: CDR1 MNHEY, CDR2 SVGAGI. CDR3 nucleotide sequence: TGTGCCAGCAGCGCGGGGTACTACAATGAGCAGTTCTTC. Protein product: CASSAGYYNEQFF.

This clonotype has a handful of counts. The chain couples TRBV21-1 to TRBJ2-6. TRBV21-1 is reported as a pseudogene. The CDR3 is made up of 19 amino acids. CDR3 nucleotides: TGTGCCAGCAGCAAAGAGCGGGCAGGTAGTGGTTCTGGGGCCAACGTCCTGACTTTC. Amino acid sequence: CASSKERAGSGSGANVLTF.

The V gene is TRBV28, the J gene TRBJ2-5; maybe TRBD2 (5 bases). The CDR3 loop spans 12 amino acids. The germline gives CDR1 MDHEN, CDR2 SYDVKM. V gave up 3 bases and J gave up 7 bases, with 9 bases separating them. The CDR3, as DNA: TGTGCCAGCAGTTTCGCGGCGGGGACCCAGTACTTC. Translation: CASSFAAGTQYF.

This chain links TRBV5-1 with TRBJ2-2; possibly TRBD1 for D (6 bases). The CDR3 is 13 amino acids. V lost 4 bases and J 5 bases, leaving 9 bases between the germline ends. Germline CDR1 is SGHRS and CDR2 is YFSETQ. The CDR3 DNA is TGCGCCAGCAGCACAGGACAGACCGGGGAGCTGTTTTTT. Translated: CASSTGQTGELFF.

The table lists this clonotype with a few counts. This chain connects TRBV7-9 to TRBJ2-5, with D perhaps assigned TRBD1 or TRBD2 (6 bases each). The CDR3 covers 17 residues. V lost 0 bases, J lost 5 bases, and 19 bases lay in between. The germline V gene has CDR1 SEHNR and CDR2 FQNEAQ (reference sequence). The CDR3 protein is CASSLARGGLLVETQYF. The CDR3 bases are TGTGCCAGCAGCTTAGCCCGTGGGGGGCTATTGGTTGAGACCCAGTACTTC.

This chain links TRBV5-1 with TRBJ2-5; no clear D gene. Looked up from germline, CDR1 is SGHRS and CDR2 is YFSETQ. Trimming shortened V by 0 bases and J by 2 bases, and 14 bases separated the two germline ends. The CDR3 runs 16 residues. The CDR3 nucleotides read TGCGCCAGCAGCTTGGGTCTAGTCTCCCAGCAAGAGACCCAGTACTTC. Protein: CASSLGLVSQQETQYF.

The table lists this clonotype with a few counts. This chain connects TRBV29-1 to TRBJ1-5; 8 nucleotides line up with TRBD1. CDR3 length equals 14 residues. After removal of 6 bases from V and 5 bases from J, the junction contained 9 bases not matched to a gene. Germline CDR1 reads SQVTM; CDR2 reads ANQGSEA. The CDR3 region is CSVGTGFRDQPQHF. CDR3 nucleotide sequence: TGCAGCGTGGGGACAGGCTTCAGAGATCAGCCCCAGCATTTT.

This clonotype was observed at least ten times. The genes are TRBV4-3 and TRBJ2-1, with 9 bases fitting TRBD2. V shed 2 bases and J 0 bases; nucleotides not matched to a gene: 8. Germline V gene data show CDR1 as LGHNA and CDR2 as YSLEER. The CDR3 runs to 18 residues. This chain's CDR3 is CASSQLAGTVGSYNEQFF. CDR3 nucleotide sequence: TGCGCCAGCAGCCAACTAGCGGGGACCGTAGGCTCCTACAATGAGCAGTTCTTC.

V is TRBV19 and J is TRBJ2-4; TRBD2 is a possible D gene (7 bases). The CDR3 is 16 amino acids. The germline V and J ends were trimmed by 3 bases and 4 bases, with 16 bases remaining between them. The V gene's germline CDR1 is LNHDA and CDR2 SQIVND (reference sequence). Written as DNA, the CDR3 is TGTGCCAGTAGTATCATCGGCAGGGGAGGGAAAAACATTCAGTACTTC. It yields the protein CASSIIGRGGKNIQYF.

This rearrangement joins TRBV6-2 or TRBV6-3 to TRBJ2-7; the D is unclear. Germline V lookup: CDR1 MNHEY, CDR2 SVGEGT. V lost 4 bases to trimming and J lost 7 bases, with 11 bases between them. The CDR3 length is 12 residues. The CDR3 spells CASSSTPWEQYF. In DNA form, the CDR3 reads TGTGCCAGCAGTTCCACCCCCTGGGAGCAGTACTTC.